Sequencing of this T cell receptor (beta chain) was carried out in a study of shared clonotypes between healthy human individuals. Both subsets, CD45RA+ naive and CD45RA-negative memory, were split from the CD4+ cells. Every subset had its genomic DNA shared out evenly among several immunoSEQ plates. When replicate PCRs were run on sorted subsets, they used approximately 210 ng DNA, about 30,000 T cell genomes. Sequencing was performed with immunoSEQ multiplex PCR; in TCRdb, only in-frame clones are kept and a portion is missing. The table lists about 2.4 million clones, 80% to 95% of them singletons. From germline, CDR1 is SEHNR and CDR2 FQNEAQ (reference sequence). The V end lost 5 bases, the J end lost 3 bases, and 3 bases lay between the germline ends. CDR3 length: 11 amino acids. This clone was seen only once. Distinct nucleotide sequences in the sample also encode this CDR3.

The sequenced sample was naive CD4+ T cells from PBMCs. Specified subset: CD45RA+ positively selected. The sequence was obtained from a man younger than 35 in good health. Some clones in this sample may be carry-over from other donors' samples. The chain joins TRBV7-9 to TRBJ2-3; D unresolved. The CDR3 DNA reads TGTGCCAGCAGCCCTACAGATACGCAGTATTTT. Translating gives CASSPTDTQYF. Filled out from reference TRBV7-9 and TRBJ2-3, the complete variable domain reads DTGVSQNPRHKITKRGQNVTFRCDPISEHNRLYWYRQTLGQGPEFLTYFQNEAQLEKSRLLSDRFSAERPKGSFSTLEIQRTEQGDSAMYLCASSPTDTQYFGPGTRLTVL.